This T cell receptor beta chain was documented in a study of CD8+ T cells in alopecia areata (dated by TCRdb to the late 2010s). With regard to the full study: Treated patients were enrolled in an open-label pilot trial of oral tofacitinib, 5 to 10 mg twice daily, for moderate-to-severe alopecia areata. Tofacitinib was administered for 6 to 18 months, and 6 months of follow-up off drug were then conducted to assess delayed response and recurrence. The study used high-throughput TCRbeta sequencing to examine T cell clonal expansion in alopecia areata, in both the C3H/HeJ mouse model and human patients. Scalp tissue and sorted CD4+ and CD8+ peripheral blood T cells from patchy and totalis/universalis alopecia areata patients and from healthy controls were covered by human TCRbeta sequencing. Biopsies were taken from tofacitinib-treated patients at baseline and at 4 and 24 weeks of treatment, and a later scalp biopsy was taken in several of the tofacitinib-treated patients. Clonality in the scalp was compared among normal scalp (n=4), patchy alopecia areata scalp (n=8), and alopecia totalis/universalis scalp (n=8). RNA was obtained with the PAXgene miRNA kit for fixed scalp, the miRNeasy kit for PBMCs, and the RNeasy kit for mouse skin. TCRbeta CDR3 regions were amplified by immunoSEQ multiplex PCR using 35 Vbeta forward and 13 Jbeta reverse primers.

The trim is 2 bases for V and 2 bases for J, with a gap of 9 bases between the germline ends. From its cysteine to its phenylalanine, the CDR3 spans 14 amino acids. Just CDR3 DNA is preserved here, 42 bases in frame from base 1. The germline V gene (reference sequence) yields SGHNT for CDR1 and YYREEE for CDR2. Study-wide conclusions, independent of this receptor: Compared with normal scalp, lesional scalp, particularly in alopecia totalis/universalis, had higher clonality and more expanded CD8+ clones, which suggests antigenic drive. Unlike mouse skin, which is dominated by gammadelta T cells, normal human skin has resident alphabeta T cells that are also sequenced, and this complicates analysis of the scalp TCR repertoire. Compared with mice, TCR sequences shared between patients were less clear, possibly partly because of HLA diversity across the patient population.

The sample's time point, from its label and the paper: baseline before oral tofacitinib. Peripheral blood and lesional scalp punch biopsies were obtained from patients with alopecia areata. PBMCs were isolated by density centrifugation and stained for CD3, CD4 and CD8, after which CD4+ and CD8+ T cells were sorted on a FACSAria. The library was generated by the immunoSEQ multiplex PCR assay. To provide template for TCR sequencing, every sample had RNA extracted and reverse transcribed into cDNA. First-strand cDNA was synthesized using SuperScript III with a 2:1 mix of oligo-dT and random hexamers. A synthetic immune receptor repertoire was used to assess amplification bias, and residual bias was removed computationally. Per the original workflow: Raw reads were preprocessed to remove errors, and CDR3 was defined according to IMGT conventions as the region from the conserved cysteine to phenylalanine. Clonality was calculated as 1 minus Shannon entropy normalized by log2 of the number of productive unique TCRs. CD4 or CD8 identity of scalp clones was inferred by cross-referencing scalp TCRbeta sequences with sorted blood CD4 and CD8 repertoires. The table comes from immuneACCESS by way of TCRdb, which keeps in-frame sequences with V and J called. Part of the clones is missing from these tables; in studies checked, under half for an unresolved V gene and the rest for unknown reasons. V, J and clone size are taken as reported in that table, and D and trimming were inferred from the DNA itself. Counted in this sample were about 69,000 clones; 55% to 65% of them appeared once. The ten largest account for roughly a sixth of the sample.

A note on this clone: The clone's antigen remains unknown. Base qualities are missing; no much larger clone stands one base away.

The material was CD8+ T cells sorted from blood, obtained at week 0. The receptor was isolated from a human donor with alopecia areata. Recombination linked TRBV5-4 to TRBJ2-3; TRBD2 is possibly the D segment (5 matching bases). The sequenced DNA: TGTGCCAGCAGCTTAGCGGACGACACAGATACGCAGTATTTT. This encodes CASSLADDTDTQYF.